Shown below are 6 T cell receptor beta chains from a single sample sequenced in a study of glioma-infiltrating T cells after dendritic cell vaccination. Clones were read by immunoSEQ multiplex PCR, and TCRdb kept only the in-frame ones, dropping some. Of roughly 80,000 clones listed, roughly 84% were seen once; the top ten hold approximately 2.2%. As to time point: after dendritic cell vaccination, including at tumor progression/relapse. Material: blood, obtained after dendritic cell vaccination. The receptors shown here come from a human donor with glioblastoma.

The V and J genes are TRBV5-1 and TRBJ2-3, with D perhaps matching TRBD1 (5 bases). Germline V gene data show CDR1 as SGHRS and CDR2 as YFSETQ. The CDR3 has 14 amino acids. Trimming left V 7 bases short and J 3 bases short, with 15 bases between. In nucleotides, the CDR3 is TGCGCCAGCTCCACTACCAGGACAACAGATACGCAGTATTTT. It translates to CASSTTRTTDTQYF.

DNA of the CDR3: TGTGCCAGCAGTGAAACCAACCTTAGCGGGAGGGAAGAGACCCAGTACTTC. Translated, it gives CASSETNLSGREETQYF. The V and J genes are TRBV2 and TRBJ2-5, with 11 bases aligning to TRBD2. CDR1 and CDR2 from the germline V gene are SNHLY and FYNNEI. The V and J ends lost 2 bases and 3 bases, in that order; junction bases with no gene match: 8. This CDR3 region has 17 residues. The whole variable domain, remainder taken from reference TRBV2 and TRBJ2-5, is EPEVTQTPSHQVTQMGQEVILRCVPISNHLYFYWYRQILGQKVEFLVSFYNNEISEKSEIFDDQFSVERPDGSNFTLKIRSTKLEDSAMYFCASSETNLSGREETQYFGPGTRLLVL.

This chain joins TRBV6-5 and TRBJ2-5; D is undetermined. The CDR3 runs to 14 residues. Trimming pared 0 bases from V and 0 bases from J, leaving 5 bases between. Germline V lookup: CDR1 MNHEY, CDR2 SVGAGI. The CDR3 reads CASSYSQYQETQYF. For the CDR3, the DNA is TGTGCCAGCAGTTACTCGCAGTACCAAGAGACCCAGTACTTC.

The CDR3 loop reads CATSRDKGALTDTQYF. In DNA form, the CDR3 reads TGTGCCACCAGCAGAGATAAGGGGGCGCTAACAGATACGCAGTATTTT. The chain links TRBV15 to TRBJ2-3; 7 bases agree with TRBD1. V was pared by 0 bases and J by 3 bases, with 6 bases of the junction left unmatched. Germline V gene sequence: CDR1 LNHNV, CDR2 YYDKDF (reference sequence). This CDR3 is built from 16 residues.

V gene TRBV30 combines with J gene TRBJ2-3; 7 bases fit TRBD2. Germline V lookup: CDR1 GTSNPN, CDR2 SVGIG (reference sequence). The trim removed 2 bases at V and 3 bases at J, leaving 8 bases unmatched. The CDR3 consists of 15 residues. The CDR3 is CAWSRRGRRTDTQYF. The CDR3 coding sequence is TGTGCCTGGAGTAGGCGCGGGAGAAGGACAGATACGCAGTATTTT. The entire variable domain, with the rest obtained from reference TRBV30 and TRBJ2-3, is as follows: SQTIHQWPATLVQPVGSPLSLECTVEGTSNPNLYWYRQAAGRGLQLLFYSVGIGQISSEVPQNLSASRPQDRQFILSSKKLLLSDSGFYLCAWSRRGRRTDTQYFGPGTRLTVL.

For the CDR3, the DNA is TGCAGTGCTAGCGTAGAAAACATTCAGTACTTC. Its protein product is CSASVENIQYF. The chain has TRBV20-1 and TRBJ2-4; D gene ambiguous. Trimming cost V 3 bases and J 5 bases, with 5 bases left between them. This CDR3 is 11 amino acids long. The V gene's germline CDR1 is DFQATT and CDR2 SNEGSKA (reference sequence).